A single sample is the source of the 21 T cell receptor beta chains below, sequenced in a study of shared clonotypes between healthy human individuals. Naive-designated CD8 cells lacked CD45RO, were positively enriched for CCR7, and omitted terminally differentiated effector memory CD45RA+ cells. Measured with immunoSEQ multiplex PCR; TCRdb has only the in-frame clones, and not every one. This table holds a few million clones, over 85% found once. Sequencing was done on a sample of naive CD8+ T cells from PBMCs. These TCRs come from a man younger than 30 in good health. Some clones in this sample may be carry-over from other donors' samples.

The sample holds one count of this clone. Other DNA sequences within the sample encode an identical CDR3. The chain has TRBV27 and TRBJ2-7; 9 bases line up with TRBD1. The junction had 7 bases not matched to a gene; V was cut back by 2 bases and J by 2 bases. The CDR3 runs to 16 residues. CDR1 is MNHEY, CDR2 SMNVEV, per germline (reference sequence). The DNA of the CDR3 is TGTGCCAGCAGTTTAGCCCCCGGGACAGGGACCTACGAGCAGTACTTC. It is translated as CASSLAPGTGTYEQYF.

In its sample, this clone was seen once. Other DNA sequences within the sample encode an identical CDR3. This CDR3 is CASSDRGNYGYTF. The CDR3 DNA sequence: TGTGCCAGCAGTGACAGGGGAAACTATGGCTACACCTTC. The V call is TRBV6-1, the J call TRBJ1-2; D perhaps matches TRBD1 (6 bases). CDR1 and CDR2 (germline): MNHNS, SASEGT. V shed 3 bases and J shed 2 bases, with 7 bases lying between them. This CDR3 is 13 amino acids long.

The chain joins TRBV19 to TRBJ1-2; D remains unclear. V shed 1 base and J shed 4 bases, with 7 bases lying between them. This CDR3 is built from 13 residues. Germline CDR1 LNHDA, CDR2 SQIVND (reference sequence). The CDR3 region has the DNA TGTGCCAGTAGTATAGCACAGAGCTATGGCTACACCTTC. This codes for CASSIAQSYGYTF.

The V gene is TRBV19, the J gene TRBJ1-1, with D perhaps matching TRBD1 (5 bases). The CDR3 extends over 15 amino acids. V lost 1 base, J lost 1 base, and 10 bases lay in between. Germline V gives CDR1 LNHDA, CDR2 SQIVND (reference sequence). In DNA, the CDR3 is TGTGCCAGTAGTATAGGCCGGACAACGAACACTGAAGCTTTCTTT. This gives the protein CASSIGRTTNTEAFF.

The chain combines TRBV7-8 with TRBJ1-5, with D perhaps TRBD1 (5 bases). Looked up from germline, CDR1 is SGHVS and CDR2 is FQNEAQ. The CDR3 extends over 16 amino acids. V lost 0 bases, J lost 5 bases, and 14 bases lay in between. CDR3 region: CASSLAFRGGDQPQHF. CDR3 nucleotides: TGTGCCAGCAGCTTAGCCTTTAGGGGTGGTGATCAGCCCCAGCATTTT. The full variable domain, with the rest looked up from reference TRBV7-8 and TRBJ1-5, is GAGVSQSPRYKVAKRGQDVALRCDPISGHVSLFWYQQALGQGPEFLTYFQNEAQLDKSGLPSDRFFAERPEGSVSTLKIQRTQQEDSAVYLCASSLAFRGGDQPQHFGDGTRLSIL.

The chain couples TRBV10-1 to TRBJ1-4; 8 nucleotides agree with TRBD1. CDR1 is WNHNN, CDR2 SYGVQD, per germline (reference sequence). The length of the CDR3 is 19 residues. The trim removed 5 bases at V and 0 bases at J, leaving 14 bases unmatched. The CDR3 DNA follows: TGCGCCAGCAGTACCCGGGACAGGATTCAACCATCAACTAATGAAAAACTGTTTTTT. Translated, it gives CASSTRDRIQPSTNEKLFF.

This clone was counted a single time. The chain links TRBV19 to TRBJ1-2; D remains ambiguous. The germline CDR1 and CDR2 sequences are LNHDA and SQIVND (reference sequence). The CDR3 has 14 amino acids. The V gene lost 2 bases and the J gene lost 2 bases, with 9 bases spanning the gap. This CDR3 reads CASSITPMNYGYTF. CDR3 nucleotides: TGTGCCAGTAGTATAACTCCGATGAACTATGGCTACACCTTC.

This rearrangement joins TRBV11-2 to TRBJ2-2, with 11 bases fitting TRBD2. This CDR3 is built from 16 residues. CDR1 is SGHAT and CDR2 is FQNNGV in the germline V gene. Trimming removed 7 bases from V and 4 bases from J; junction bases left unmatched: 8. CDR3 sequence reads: CASTNSGRALTGELFF. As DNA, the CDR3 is TGTGCCAGCACGAATAGCGGGAGGGCCCTCACCGGGGAGCTGTTTTTT.

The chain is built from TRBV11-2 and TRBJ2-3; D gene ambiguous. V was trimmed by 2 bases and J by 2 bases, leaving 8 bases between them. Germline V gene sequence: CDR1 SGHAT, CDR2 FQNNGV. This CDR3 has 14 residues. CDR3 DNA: TGTGCCAGCAGCTTATCGCAGACCACAGATACGCAGTATTTT. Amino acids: CASSLSQTTDTQYF.

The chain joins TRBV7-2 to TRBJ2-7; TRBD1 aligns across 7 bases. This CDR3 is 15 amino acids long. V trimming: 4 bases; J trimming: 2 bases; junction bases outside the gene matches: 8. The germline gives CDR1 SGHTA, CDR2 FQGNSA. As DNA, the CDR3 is TGTGCCAGCAGCTCGAGGGACAGCTACCCCTACGAGCAGTACTTC. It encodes CASSSRDSYPYEQYF.

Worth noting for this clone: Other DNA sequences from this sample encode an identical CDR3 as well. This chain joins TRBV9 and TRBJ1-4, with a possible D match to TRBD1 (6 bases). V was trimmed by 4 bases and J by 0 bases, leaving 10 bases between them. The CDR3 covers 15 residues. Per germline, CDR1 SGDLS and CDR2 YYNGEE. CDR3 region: CASSPGAATNEKLFF. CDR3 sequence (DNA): TGTGCCAGCAGCCCGGGGGCAGCAACTAATGAAAAACTGTTTTTT.

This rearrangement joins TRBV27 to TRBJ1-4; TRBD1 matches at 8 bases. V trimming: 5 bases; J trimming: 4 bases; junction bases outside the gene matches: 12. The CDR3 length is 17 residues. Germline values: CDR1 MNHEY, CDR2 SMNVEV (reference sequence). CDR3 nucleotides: TGTGCCAGCAGTCCCCCCACCCTTGGACAGGGTAATGAAAAACTGTTTTTT. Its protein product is CASSPPTLGQGNEKLFF. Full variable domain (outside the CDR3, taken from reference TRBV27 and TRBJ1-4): EAQVTQNPRYLITVTGKKLTVTCSQNMNHEYMSWYRQDPGLGLRQIYYSMNVEVTDKGDVPEGYKVSRKEKRNFPLILESPSPNQTSLYFCASSPPTLGQGNEKLFFGSGTQLSVL.

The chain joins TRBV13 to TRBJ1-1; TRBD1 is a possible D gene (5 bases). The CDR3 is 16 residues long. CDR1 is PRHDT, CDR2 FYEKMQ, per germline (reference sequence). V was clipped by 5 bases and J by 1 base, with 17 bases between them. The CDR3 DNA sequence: TGTGCCAGCAGCATGGAGGGGATGGGACCGAACACTGAAGCTTTCTTT. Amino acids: CASSMEGMGPNTEAFF.

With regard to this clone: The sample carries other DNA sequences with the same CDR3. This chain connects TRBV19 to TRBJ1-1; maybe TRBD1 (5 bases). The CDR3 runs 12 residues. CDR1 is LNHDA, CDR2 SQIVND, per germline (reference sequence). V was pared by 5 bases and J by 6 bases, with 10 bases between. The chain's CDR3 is CASSEGRAEAFF. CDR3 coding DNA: TGTGCCAGTAGTGAGGGACGGGCTGAAGCTTTCTTT.

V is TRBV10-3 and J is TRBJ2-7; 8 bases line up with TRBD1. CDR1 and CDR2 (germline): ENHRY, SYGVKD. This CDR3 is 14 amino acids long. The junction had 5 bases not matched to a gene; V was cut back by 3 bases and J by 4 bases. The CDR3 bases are TGTGCCATCAGTGACTGGACAGGGCAGTACGAGCAGTACTTC. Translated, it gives CAISDWTGQYEQYF.

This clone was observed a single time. CDR3 DNA: TGTGCCAGCAGCACGAGACAGGGTCGTACCGGGGAGCTGTTTTTT. Its protein product is CASSTRQGRTGELFF. This rearrangement joins TRBV27 to TRBJ2-2; 7 bases line up with TRBD1. This CDR3 is built from 15 residues. Germline lookup yields CDR1 MNHEY and CDR2 SMNVEV (reference sequence). Unmatched junction bases numbered 9, after V lost 6 bases and J lost 5 bases.

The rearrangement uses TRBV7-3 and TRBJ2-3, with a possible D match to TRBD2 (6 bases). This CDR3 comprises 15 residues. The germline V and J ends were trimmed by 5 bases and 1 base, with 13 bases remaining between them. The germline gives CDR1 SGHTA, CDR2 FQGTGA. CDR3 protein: CASSRWSSGTDTQYF. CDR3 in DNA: TGTGCCAGCAGCCGTTGGTCTAGCGGCACAGATACGCAGTATTTT.

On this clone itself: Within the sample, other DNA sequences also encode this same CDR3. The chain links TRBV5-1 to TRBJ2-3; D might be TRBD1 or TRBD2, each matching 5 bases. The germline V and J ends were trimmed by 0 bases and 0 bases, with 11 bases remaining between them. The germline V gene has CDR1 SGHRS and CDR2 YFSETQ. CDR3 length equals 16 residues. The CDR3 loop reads CASSLAGRGSTDTQYF. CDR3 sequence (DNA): TGCGCCAGCAGCTTGGCCGGTCGGGGCAGCACAGATACGCAGTATTTT.

CDR3 region: CASSGPDRPYEQYF. For the CDR3, the DNA is TGTGCCAGTAGTGGCCCCGACAGACCCTACGAGCAGTACTTC. This chain joins TRBV19 and TRBJ2-7, with D possibly being TRBD1 (5 bases). CDR1 is LNHDA, CDR2 SQIVND, per germline (reference sequence). There are 14 residues in the CDR3. Deletions cut 5 bases from V and 2 bases from J, with 13 bases between.

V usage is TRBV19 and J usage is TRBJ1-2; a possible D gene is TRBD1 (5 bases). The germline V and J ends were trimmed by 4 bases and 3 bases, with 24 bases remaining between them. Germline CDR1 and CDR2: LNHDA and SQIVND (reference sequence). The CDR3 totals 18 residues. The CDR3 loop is CASSTSGGVIGNDYGYTF. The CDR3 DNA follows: TGTGCCAGTAGTACCTCTGGAGGGGTAATTGGCAATGACTATGGCTACACCTTC.

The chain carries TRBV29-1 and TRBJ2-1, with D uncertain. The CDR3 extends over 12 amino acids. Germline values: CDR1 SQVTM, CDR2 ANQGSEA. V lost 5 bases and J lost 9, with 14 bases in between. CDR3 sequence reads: CSVSTMVGEQFF. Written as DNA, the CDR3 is TGCAGCGTTTCAACTATGGTTGGTGAGCAGTTCTTC.